What follows are 22 T cell receptor beta chains derived from one specimen sequenced in a study of T cells expressing NK-cell markers. Using the 5' RACE reads, TCRdb records one entry per CDR3 protein without DNA. This table lists 150,000 or so distinct CDR3 sequences. Sequenced: blood T cells: a sorted CD56 or NKG2C T cell subset, CD4+ or CD8+ T cells, or bulk PBMC T cells (not recorded which). The receptors here all came from a woman aged 45-65 years in good health.

V gene TRBV5-1 combines with J gene TRBJ2-2; there is no DNA to check the TCRdb D call of TRBD2. Per the germline V gene, CDR1 is SGHRS and CDR2 is YFSETQ. The CDR3 covers 20 residues. CDR3 loop: CASSFNWVDRTSPNTGELFF.

The chain recombines TRBV30 with TRBJ2-1; TCRdb designates TRBD1, a call that cannot be tested without DNA. The V gene's germline CDR1 is GTSNPN and CDR2 SVGIG (reference sequence). This CDR3 is built from 14 residues. The CDR3 is CAWSAGFGNNEQFF.

The chain uses TRBV25-1 and TRBJ1-4. Germline lookup yields CDR1 MGHDK and CDR2 SYGVNS. This CDR3 has 11 residues. CDR3 residues: CASSPLEKLFF.

The chain employs TRBV6-6 and TRBJ2-5; as DNA is missing, the TRBD2 call by TCRdb cannot be tested. This CDR3 is built from 16 residues. The germline gives CDR1 MNHNY, CDR2 SVGAGI (reference sequence). This CDR3 is CASSYWAQPRRETQYF.

V gene TRBV11-2 combines with J gene TRBJ2-2. The CDR3 spans 15 residues. The germline CDR1 and CDR2 sequences are SGHAT and FQNNGV. The CDR3 spells CASSLSKDEERELFF.

This chain uses TRBV14 with TRBJ2-5; TCRdb indicates TRBD1, and absent DNA this call remains unverified. Germline V gene lookup returns CDR1 SGHDN and CDR2 FVKESK. There are 14 residues in the CDR3. CDR3 sequence reads: CASTPSGAQETQYF.

This sequence joins TRBV19 and TRBJ2-1; the D call of TRBD1 rests on TCRdb alone, since no DNA is present to check it. This CDR3 region has 16 residues. The germline CDR1 and CDR2 sequences are LNHDA and SQIVND (reference sequence). CDR3 amino acids: CASSTGTGSSYNEQFF.

The chain carries TRBV21-1 and TRBJ2-7; TCRdb proposes TRBD1, but this gene call is untestable without DNA. TRBV21-1 is marked as a pseudogene. The CDR3 contains 20 residues. CDR3 protein: CASSKPGDGTYPSDSYEQYF.

This chain links TRBV7-6 with TRBJ2-7; TCRdb outputs TRBD2, but without DNA this stays unchecked. CDR3 length: 18 amino acids. Germline lookup yields CDR1 SGHVS and CDR2 FNYEAQ. The CDR3 protein is CASSPRGRAGGSPYEQYF.

The chain recombines TRBV2 with TRBJ2-1; TCRdb returns TRBD2, unconfirmable since there is no DNA. This CDR3 contains 14 residues. Germline CDR1 SNHLY, CDR2 FYNNEI. The CDR3 protein is CASSGTSGNSPEFF.

The rearrangement links TRBV20-1 to TRBJ2-1; TCRdb's assignment of TRBD2 cannot be checked, as there is no DNA. The V gene's germline CDR1 is DFQATT and CDR2 SNEGSKA (reference sequence). The CDR3 has 15 residues. The CDR3 region is CSAPPSGGPQDEQFF.

The chain uses TRBV14 and TRBJ2-7; absent DNA, TCRdb's TRBD2 call cannot be checked. The germline CDR1 and CDR2 sequences are SGHDN and FVKESK. The length of the CDR3 is 15 residues. The CDR3 region is CASSQGLAPAYEQYF.

The rearrangement uses TRBV20-1 and TRBJ2-7. The CDR3 is 14 amino acids. Per germline, CDR1 DFQATT and CDR2 SNEGSKA (reference sequence). The CDR3 sequence: CSASRDTRPYEQYF.

V is TRBV3-1 and J is TRBJ2-3; TCRdb's assignment of TRBD1 cannot be checked, as there is no DNA. The CDR3 loop spans 17 amino acids. The germline V gene encodes CDR1 LGHDT and CDR2 YNNKEL (reference sequence). The CDR3 spells CASSQTTGGDGTDTQYF.

This rearrangement joins TRBV19 to TRBJ1-2; TCRdb lists TRBD1, though no DNA is available to test this call. The germline V gene encodes CDR1 LNHDA and CDR2 SQIVND (reference sequence). This CDR3 is 16 amino acids long. CDR3 region: CASSTQTGSSYYGYTF.

The chain combines TRBV4-1 with TRBJ1-1. The CDR3 covers 14 residues. CDR1 is MGHRA, CDR2 YSYEKL, per germline. Here the CDR3 reads CASSLRTENTEAFF.

V usage is TRBV4-2 and J usage is TRBJ1-5. Germline-derived CDR1 and CDR2 are LGHNA and YNFKEQ. This CDR3 is built from 13 residues. CDR3: CASSQDWGQPQHF.

The chain is built from TRBV6-1 and TRBJ2-6; the TCRdb call, TRBD1, lacks DNA for checking. Germline V gene sequence: CDR1 MNHNS, CDR2 SASEGT. This CDR3 comprises 14 residues. CDR3 region: CASSPLPGANVLTF.

This chain joins TRBV12-3 or TRBV12-4 and TRBJ2-7; no DNA is available, so the TRBD1 call from TCRdb remains unchecked. This CDR3 is 17 amino acids long. The CDR3 here is CASSPPSGQALSYEQYF.

The chain couples TRBV2 to TRBJ2-1; TCRdb's assignment of TRBD2 cannot be checked, as there is no DNA. The CDR3 has 19 amino acids. Germline lookup yields CDR1 SNHLY and CDR2 FYNNEI. The CDR3: CASNPGLAGTKRTYNEQFF.

This rearrangement joins TRBV24-1 to TRBJ2-3; the TCRdb D gene call, TRBD2, has no DNA to confirm it. The CDR3 is 18 residues long. The germline V gene encodes CDR1 KGHDR and CDR2 SFDVKD. The CDR3 sequence is CATSVRTSAISSTDTQYF.

The chain combines TRBV11-2 with TRBJ2-1. Germline V gene lookup returns CDR1 SGHAT and CDR2 FQNNGV. This CDR3 has 12 amino acids. CDR3 region: CASSPWTNEQFF. The full variable domain, its missing parts supplied by reference TRBV11-2 and TRBJ2-1, is EAGVAQSPRYKIIEKRQSVAFWCNPISGHATLYWYQQILGQGPKLLIQFQNNGVVDDSQLPKDRFSAERLKGVDSTLKIQPAKLEDSAVYLCASSPWTNEQFFGPGTRLTVL.